The 29 T cell receptor beta chains in this list originate from one sample, sequenced in a study of blood T cell repertoires in COVID-19. TCRdb's table, derived via immunoSEQ multiplex PCR, lists solely in-frame clones and lacks some. The sample consists of under 300,000 clones, around nine tenths of them appearing once. The sequencing sample was made of peripheral blood. These receptors were collected from a woman in her sixties or seventies with active or convalescent COVID-19.

The chain is built from TRBV11-3 and TRBJ2-1; 7 nucleotides match TRBD1. Germline loops: CDR1 SGHNT, CDR2 YENEEA. V shed 1 base and J 5 bases; nucleotides not matched to a gene: 5. CDR3 length equals 15 residues. For the CDR3, the DNA is TGTGCCAGCAGCTTAGGGGGACAGAGAAACAATGAGCAGTTCTTC. As protein: CASSLGGQRNNEQFF. The variable domain in full, completed from reference TRBV11-3 and TRBJ2-1, reads EAGVVQSPRYKIIEKKQPVAFWCNPISGHNTLYWYLQNLGQGPELLIRYENEEAVDDSQLPKDRFSAERLKGVDSTLKIQPAELGDSAVYLCASSLGGQRNNEQFFGPGTRLTVL.

The V call is TRBV7-8, the J call TRBJ1-1; 9 bases fit TRBD1. This CDR3 is 16 amino acids long. From germline, CDR1 is SGHVS and CDR2 FQNEAQ. V was pared by 4 bases and J by 5 bases, with 11 bases of the junction left unmatched. The CDR3 sequence is CASSSHDGGQGTEAFF. The DNA of the CDR3 is TGTGCCAGCAGCTCCCACGATGGAGGACAGGGGACTGAAGCTTTCTTT.

V gene TRBV6-5 combines with J gene TRBJ2-3, with 9 bases aligning to TRBD2. V dropped 1 base and J dropped 5; count of bases not matched to a gene: 4. Germline CDR1 and CDR2: MNHEY and SVGAGI. The CDR3 consists of 15 residues. In nucleotides, the CDR3 is TGTGCCAGCAGTTACTTGCGGGGGGGCGGAGATACGCAGTATTTT. Encoded protein: CASSYLRGGGDTQYF.

The gene calls are TRBV14 and TRBJ1-2, with D perhaps TRBD1 (5 bases). Looked up from germline, CDR1 is SGHDN and CDR2 is FVKESK. V lost 10 bases to trimming and J lost 3 bases, with 12 bases between them. This CDR3 contains 12 residues. DNA of the CDR3: TGTGCCACGAAGGGAGGGGACTATGGCTACACCTTC. Protein: CATKGGDYGYTF. The complete variable domain, with remaining parts taken from reference TRBV14 and TRBJ1-2, reads EAGVTQFPSHSVIEKGQTVTLRCDPISGHDNLYWYRRVMGKEIKFLLHFVKESKQDESGMPNNRFLAERTGGTYSTLKVQPAELEDSGVYFCATKGGDYGYTFGSGTRLTVV.

The chain uses TRBV9 and TRBJ1-2; the match to TRBD1 covers 8 bases. Germline V gene lookup returns CDR1 SGDLS and CDR2 YYNGEE. J lost 4 bases, V lost 3 bases, and 11 bases had no gene match. The CDR3 totals 16 residues. The CDR3 here is CASSEFSTGGGYGYTF. The CDR3 DNA reads as TGTGCCAGCAGCGAGTTCTCCACAGGGGGAGGCTATGGCTACACCTTC.

The CDR3 nucleotides are TGTGCCAGCAGTTTCAACCTCGGCGCAGGAGGCTACACCTTC. Amino acid sequence: CASSFNLGAGGYTF. V is TRBV27 and J is TRBJ1-2; D remains ambiguous. The CDR3 covers 14 residues. Trimming took off 3 bases at V and 8 bases at J, with 16 bases between the two ends. In germline, CDR1 is MNHEY, CDR2 SMNVEV (reference sequence).

In this sample, this clone turned up once. CDR3 sequence reads: CASSFRDRGQEQYF. The CDR3 DNA reads as TGTGCCAGCAGCTTTCGGGACAGGGGGCAAGAGCAGTACTTC. The V and J genes are TRBV9 and TRBJ2-7, with 12 positions matching TRBD1. There are 14 residues in the CDR3. Germline assignment: CDR1 SGDLS and CDR2 YYNGEE. J gave up 7 bases and V 4 bases, and 6 bases lay outside the gene matches. Full variable domain (outside the CDR3, taken from reference TRBV9 and TRBJ2-7): DSGVTQTPKHLITATGQRVTLRCSPRSGDLSVYWYQQSLDQGLQFLIQYYNGEERAKGNILERFSAQQFPDLHSELNLSSLELGDSALYFCASSFRDRGQEQYFGPGTRLTVT.

The rearrangement joins TRBV7-9 to TRBJ1-6, with 7 bases fitting TRBD1. The CDR3 runs 13 residues. Germline CDR1 is SEHNR and CDR2 is FQNEAQ (reference sequence). J was trimmed by 6 bases and V by 6 bases; bases with no gene match: 2. In nucleotides, the CDR3 is TGTGCCAGCAGGGCAGGGGGTAATTCACCCCTCCACTTT. The encoded protein is CASRAGGNSPLHF.

The chain employs TRBV5-1 and TRBJ1-1; unclear D gene. The CDR3 is 13 residues long. V lost 7 bases and J 3 bases, leaving 13 bases between the germline ends. Germline CDR1 is SGHRS and CDR2 is YFSETQ. CDR3 amino acids: CASSKAADTEAFF. The DNA for the CDR3 is TGCGCCAGCTCGAAGGCCGCGGACACTGAAGCTTTCTTT.

Note on this clone: At the DNA level, this CDR3 is encoded by other sequences in the same sample as well. The chain couples TRBV10-1 to TRBJ1-5; no clear D. Deletions cut 4 bases from V and 4 bases from J, with 8 bases between. The CDR3 sequence is 13 residues long. Germline CDR1 WNHNN, CDR2 SYGVQD (reference sequence). CDR3 loop: CASSAGPNQPQHF. The CDR3 nucleotides read TGCGCCAGCAGTGCAGGCCCAAATCAGCCCCAGCATTTT.

There are a few counts of this clone. The chain couples TRBV13 to TRBJ2-5; TRBD2 matches 11 bases. V gave up 5 bases and J gave up 3 bases; unmatched junction bases: 8. The CDR3 is 16 residues long. Germline values: CDR1 PRHDT, CDR2 FYEKMQ (reference sequence). The CDR3 protein is CASSLLTSGVEETQYF. The DNA for the CDR3 is TGTGCCAGCAGCCTTTTGACTAGCGGGGTGGAAGAGACCCAGTACTTC.

The CDR3 reads CATSRDARGGGYTF. The CDR3 bases are TGTGCCACCAGCAGAGATGCGAGAGGGGGCGGCTACACCTTC. This chain uses TRBV15 with TRBJ1-2; 7 bases are a match to TRBD1. This CDR3 is built from 14 residues. Germline V lookup: CDR1 LNHNV, CDR2 YYDKDF (reference sequence). J lost 8 bases, V lost 0 bases, and 6 bases had no gene match.

The chain combines TRBV2 with TRBJ1-4, with TRBD1 matching 8 bases. This CDR3 has 16 amino acids. The trim removed 7 bases at V and 2 bases at J, leaving 9 bases unmatched. From germline, CDR1 is SNHLY and CDR2 FYNNEI. The DNA for the CDR3 is TGTGCCAGCACTTCGGACAGGGCCACGACTAATGAAAAACTGTTTTTT. Translation gives CASTSDRATTNEKLFF.

This clone was seen only once. The chain has TRBV24-1 and TRBJ2-7, with D possibly matching TRBD1 (5 bases). The V end lost 9 bases, the J end lost 0 bases, and 17 bases lay between the germline ends. Germline CDR1 reads KGHDR; CDR2 reads SFDVKD. The CDR3 covers 15 residues. The CDR3 region has the DNA TGTGCCACCTCTAGGGGCCCAGTGAGCTCCTACGAGCAGTACTTC. Its protein is CATSRGPVSSYEQYF.

The chain uses TRBV19 and TRBJ2-3, with D perhaps matching TRBD1 (6 bases). V was shortened by 1 base and J by 0 bases, with 11 bases between the two germline ends. The CDR3 is 16 residues long. Germline CDR1 LNHDA, CDR2 SQIVND (reference sequence). DNA of the CDR3: TGTGCCAGTAGTATAGGGAGACAGGCTAGCACAGATACGCAGTATTTT. This encodes CASSIGRQASTDTQYF.

The chain uses TRBV9 and TRBJ1-5; D not certain. The germline V gene encodes CDR1 SGDLS and CDR2 YYNGEE. The CDR3 covers 13 residues. The V gene lost 2 bases and the J gene lost 5 bases, with 8 bases spanning the gap. As DNA, the CDR3 is TGTGCCAGCAGCGTGGGAGGTTATCAGCCCCAGCATTTT. Translating it yields CASSVGGYQPQHF.

The V and J genes are TRBV2 and TRBJ2-2, with a possible D match to TRBD1 (7 bases). Germline V gene sequence: CDR1 SNHLY, CDR2 FYNNEI. Trimming took 4 bases from V and 7 from J, leaving 13 bases between them. CDR3 size: 14 residues. The CDR3 loop reads CASSVEGAVGELFF. CDR3 DNA sequence: TGTGCCAGCAGTGTGGAGGGGGCGGTCGGGGAGCTGTTTTTT.

The chain couples TRBV4-1 to TRBJ2-1, with TRBD1 matching over 9 bases. V was clipped by 4 bases and J by 1 base; unmatched bases: 2. CDR1 MGHRA and CDR2 YSYEKL come from the germline V gene. The CDR3 sequence is 15 residues long. The CDR3 sequence is CASSPGTGSYNEQFF. In DNA, the CDR3 is TGCGCCAGCAGCCCCGGGACAGGGTCCTACAATGAGCAGTTCTTC.

This chain uses TRBV24-1 with TRBJ2-1; D is possibly TRBD1 (5 bases). This CDR3 contains 14 residues. Per germline, CDR1 KGHDR and CDR2 SFDVKD. Between the trimmed V and J ends, which lost 5 bases and 8 bases, there was a span of 15 bases. The CDR3 nucleotides read TGTGCCACCAGTGTCAGTAGTTGGGGCGATGAGCAGTTCTTC. The encoded protein is CATSVSSWGDEQFF.

V usage is TRBV7-2 and J usage is TRBJ2-3; 7 nucleotides align to TRBD1. This CDR3 region has 14 residues. Germline V gene sequence: CDR1 SGHTA, CDR2 FQGNSA. The trim removed 5 bases at V and 0 bases at J, leaving 2 bases unmatched. CDR3 nucleotide sequence: TGTGCCAGCAGCCGGGGACAGAGCACAGATACGCAGTATTTT. Residues: CASSRGQSTDTQYF.

The J gene is TRBJ2-3, the V gene TRBV3-1 (or the pseudogene TRBV3-2); weak D call: TRBD1 (5 bases). The germline V gene encodes CDR1 LGHDT and CDR2 YNNKEL (reference sequence). V dropped 1 base and J dropped 2 bases, with 13 bases sitting between them. This CDR3 comprises 16 residues. The CDR3 is CASSQGFDRFTDTQYF. CDR3 coding DNA: TGTGCCAGCAGCCAAGGGTTTGACAGATTCACAGATACGCAGTATTTT.

The gene calls are TRBV6-1 and TRBJ1-3; D possibly corresponds to TRBD1 (5 bases). Germline V gives CDR1 MNHNS, CDR2 SASEGT. The CDR3 contains 14 residues. V lost 3 bases and J lost 2, with 8 bases in between. As DNA, the CDR3 is TGTGCCAGCAGTGAGACAGTGACTGGAAACACCATATATTTT. Its translation is CASSETVTGNTIYF.

V is TRBV7-2 and J is TRBJ2-1; 7 bases agree with TRBD2. J gave up 10 bases and V 2 bases, and 5 bases lay outside the gene matches. CDR3 length equals 13 residues. The germline V gene has CDR1 SGHTA and CDR2 FQGNSA. The chain's CDR3 is CASSLRRGDEQFF. For the CDR3, the DNA is TGTGCCAGCAGCTTACGTCGGGGGGACGAGCAGTTCTTC.

The genes are TRBV18 and TRBJ1-1; 7 bases match TRBD1. Germline V lookup: CDR1 KGHSH, CDR2 LQKENI. The J segment lost 2 bases and the V segment lost 6 bases, leaving 12 bases of the junction unmatched. The CDR3 runs 16 residues. The CDR3 DNA reads as TGTGCCAGCTCTTCTACAGGGGCGGGTGTAAACACTGAAGCTTTCTTT. Amino acids: CASSSTGAGVNTEAFF. Full variable domain (missing parts from reference TRBV18 and TRBJ1-1): NAGVMQNPRHLVRRRGQEARLRCSPMKGHSHVYWYRQLPEEGLKFMVYLQKENIIDESGMPKERFSAEFPKEGPSILRIQQVVRGDSAAYFCASSSTGAGVNTEAFFGQGTRLTVV.

The chain combines TRBV25-1 with TRBJ2-1, with no clear D. Germline V gives CDR1 MGHDK, CDR2 SYGVNS. The CDR3 runs 13 residues. Trimming took off 8 bases at V and 9 bases at J, with 17 bases between the two ends. The CDR3 loop reads CASGYQLTGEQFF. The DNA for the CDR3 is TGTGCCAGCGGGTATCAGTTGACTGGTGAGCAGTTCTTC.

The CDR3 coding sequence is TGTGCCAGCAGTTTACTTGCAGATACGCAGTATTTT. Its protein product is CASSLLADTQYF. V usage is TRBV12-3 or TRBV12-4 and J usage is TRBJ2-3, with no clear D. V dropped 2 bases and J dropped 4 bases, with 4 bases sitting between them. There are 12 residues in the CDR3.

The genes are TRBV7-9 and TRBJ1-5; D perhaps matches TRBD1 (6 bases). V dropped 5 bases and J dropped 4 bases, with 9 bases sitting between them. The CDR3 is 13 residues long. The germline V gene encodes CDR1 SEHNR and CDR2 FQNEAQ (reference sequence). The CDR3 is CASSHQGNQPQHF. The DNA of the CDR3 is TGTGCCAGCAGCCACCAGGGGAATCAGCCCCAGCATTTT.

The chain combines TRBV7-2 with TRBJ1-2, with D uncertain. V was cut by 4 bases and J by 7 bases, with 10 bases left in between. In germline, CDR1 is SGHTA, CDR2 FQGNSA. The CDR3 length is 12 residues. CDR3 sequence: CASSYQAGGYTF. The CDR3 nucleotides read TGTGCCAGCAGCTATCAGGCGGGTGGCTACACCTTC.

This chain joins TRBV11-2 and TRBJ1-6; 7 bases match TRBD1. CDR1 and CDR2 (germline): SGHAT, FQNNGV. The V and J ends lost 4 bases and 9 bases, in that order; junction bases with no gene match: 12. This CDR3 is built from 16 residues. The CDR3 loop reads CASSSPLGDSFSPLHF. Here the CDR3 DNA reads TGTGCCAGCAGCTCCCCCTTGGGGGACAGTTTTTCACCCCTCCACTTT.